This T cell receptor (beta chain) was recorded in a study of low-dose radiotherapy and immunotherapy resistance in tumors (dated by TCRdb to the early 2020s). Concerning the study at large: Patients in Cohort 1 were given 0.5 Gy per fraction every 2 weeks, and the prescribed total PTV dose was 6.5 Gy. No randomization into treatment groups was done for the people taking part in the trial. Cyclophosphamide 200 mg/m2 was administered intravenously every two weeks, one day before each radiation and immunotherapy administration. Eight patients were included in the translational analysis, namely three from the first dose cohort plus the first five from the second dose cohort. Nivolumab was administered intravenously as a 240 mg flat dose every two weeks, and ipilimumab was administered intravenously at 1 mg/kg every six weeks. In Cohort 2, 1 Gy per fraction was delivered every two weeks, for a total of 13 Gy over 26 weeks. Patients took aspirin 300 mg orally once daily for four cycles, starting on cycle 1 day 1.

Trimming costs V 4 bases and J 4 bases, and their ends lie 13 bases apart. The CDR3 starts with the cysteine, ends with the phenylalanine, and has 14 residues. Just CDR3 DNA is preserved here, 42 bases in frame from base 1. The germline V gene provides CDR1 SNHLY and CDR2 FYNNEI. This clonotype was found many times. Its specific antigen is unknown. No clone much larger than this one lies a single base away; base qualities are absent. For sequencing, an Illumina HiSeq 2500 was employed. First-strand cDNA was synthesized using Superscript III and a set of TRAV- and TRBV-specific primers, so that both TCRalpha and TCRbeta chains were covered. TCRs were amplified with Phusion for about 18 PCR cycles using a constant-region primer together with the adapter attached to the V primers. The MessageAmp II aRNA Amplification Kit was used to amplify the isolated mRNA, with in vitro transcription run for approximately 15 hours at 37 degrees C. The Dynabeads mRNA DIRECT Purification Kit was used to isolate the mRNA for TCR sequencing. A second approximately 25-cycle Phusion PCR added indexed Illumina adapters, and products were purified with AMPure XP beads. From the authors' description of their analysis: Using custom Perl scripts, TCR sequences encoding the same protein were pooled, out-of-frame sequences were removed, and the abundance of each clonotype was computed. Any TCR sequence supported by only a single read was excluded from analysis. The metrics used to describe the repertoires included Shannon entropy, Gini index, clonality, richness, and the frequency of TCRs shared between repertoires. The public reads were reanalyzed by TCRdb: fastp trimming at Q25, MiXCR alignment, in-frame beta chains only. CDR3 protein duplicates are merged, each entry listing the most common genes and DNA. For this entry, the V and J calls and clone size follow TCRdb and not the study's own pipeline. Counted in this sample were some 94,000 distinct CDR3 sequences; roughly 19% of them appeared once. The ten largest clonotypes hold roughly 13% of the sample.

In light of the paper, this sample's time point label describes: after trial treatment. Taken with the paper, the label for treatment or condition translates to: LDRT plus nivolumab, ipilimumab, low-dose cyclophosphamide and aspirin (RACIN trial). Donors were enrolled in RACIN, a single-arm phase I dose-escalation trial combining nivolumab, ipilimumab, aspirin, low-dose cyclophosphamide and low-dose radiotherapy. Patients were eligible if they had advanced solid tumors that were TIL-negative. The chain joins TRBV2 to TRBJ1-1; possibly the D gene is TRBD1, per 5 matching bases. The sample in question was PBMCs, obtained after low-dose radiotherapy plus immunotherapy. The clonotype originates from a female donor with ovarian cancer. CDR3 reads: CASSGAGSITEAFF. The DNA sequence is as follows: TGTGCCAGCAGTGGTGCAGGGAGTATCACTGAAGCTTTCTTT.